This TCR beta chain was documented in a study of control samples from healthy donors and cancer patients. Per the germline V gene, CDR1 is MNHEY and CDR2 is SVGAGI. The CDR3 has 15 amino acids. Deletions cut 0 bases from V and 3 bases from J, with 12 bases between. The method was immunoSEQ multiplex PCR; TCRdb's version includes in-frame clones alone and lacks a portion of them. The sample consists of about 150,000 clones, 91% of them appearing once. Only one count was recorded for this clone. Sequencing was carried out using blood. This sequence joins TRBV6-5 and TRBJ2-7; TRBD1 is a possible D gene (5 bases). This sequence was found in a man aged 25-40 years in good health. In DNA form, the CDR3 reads TGTGCCAGCAGTTACTCTTGGGGCGAAGGCTACGAGCAGTACTTC. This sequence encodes CASSYSWGEGYEQYF.